These 19 T cell receptor beta chains were all obtained from the same sample, sequenced in a study of CD8+ T cells in alopecia areata. Extraction and reverse transcription of RNA yielded cDNA as the sequencing template. TCRdb's copy holds only in-frame clones and misses some; the assay was immunoSEQ multiplex PCR. The sample contains 140,000 or so clones, around 62% of which appear only once. Sequencing was done on a sample of CD8+ T cells sorted from blood. The receptors stem from a human donor in good health.

This sequence joins TRBV28 and TRBJ2-7; D possibly corresponds to TRBD1 (6 bases). Trimming stripped 3 bases from V and 7 bases from J, with 19 bases between. The CDR3 is made up of 15 amino acids. The germline V gene has CDR1 MDHEN and CDR2 SYDVKM. The CDR3 bases are TGTGCCAGCAGTTTCATCGGCTCCAGGGGTAGTGAGCAGTACTTC. It is translated as CASSFIGSRGSEQYF.

V gene TRBV7-9 combines with J gene TRBJ2-4; a weak D match, TRBD1 (5 bases). CDR1 SEHNR and CDR2 FQNEAQ come from the germline V gene (reference sequence). V was trimmed by 5 bases and J by 9 bases, leaving 14 bases between them. The CDR3 extends over 13 amino acids. The CDR3 loop reads CASSNPQGSIQYF. The DNA of the CDR3 is TGTGCCAGCAGCAACCCCCAGGGAAGCATTCAGTACTTC.

This clone was seen more than once but under ten times. This chain joins TRBV7-9 and TRBJ2-1; 9 nucleotides align to TRBD2. The V gene end was trimmed by 3 bases and the J gene end by 6 bases; junction bases not matched to a gene: 3. CDR3 length: 14 amino acids. In germline, CDR1 is SEHNR, CDR2 FQNEAQ (reference sequence). CDR3 nucleotides: TGTGCCAGCAGCTTCCTAGCGGGACTCAATGAGCAGTTCTTC. Protein product: CASSFLAGLNEQFF.

J is TRBJ1-5 and V is TRBV7-9; possibly TRBD1 for D (5 bases). Germline loops: CDR1 SEHNR, CDR2 FQNEAQ (reference sequence). Trimming removed 1 base from V and 2 bases from J, with 12 bases in between. The CDR3 covers 16 residues. The CDR3 reads CASSLEQVEGNQPQHF. DNA of the CDR3: TGTGCCAGCAGCTTAGAACAGGTGGAAGGCAATCAGCCCCAGCATTTT.

This clone appeared once. The V call is TRBV5-1, the J call TRBJ2-7, with D perhaps assigned TRBD1 or TRBD2 (5 bases each). V was cut by 6 bases and J by 3 bases, with 16 bases left in between. CDR1 is SGHRS, CDR2 YFSETQ, per germline. The CDR3 consists of 14 residues. The CDR3, as DNA: TGCGCCAGCACATTGGGACCGCTGGGCTACGAGCAGTACTTC. Translating it yields CASTLGPLGYEQYF.

This clone was counted a single time. The chain carries TRBV6-5 and TRBJ1-5; D remains unclear. The CDR3 is 14 amino acids. V lost 0 bases and J lost 6, with 9 bases in between. Germline-derived CDR1 and CDR2 are MNHEY and SVGAGI. The CDR3 reads CASSYSRETQPQHF. The CDR3 DNA is TGTGCCAGCAGTTACTCACGGGAGACTCAGCCCCAGCATTTT.

The V gene is TRBV9, the J gene TRBJ1-5; perhaps TRBD1 as D (5 bases). The CDR3 length is 14 residues. From germline, CDR1 is SGDLS and CDR2 YYNGEE. V was trimmed by 5 bases and J by 2 bases, leaving 11 bases between them. The CDR3 bases are TGTGCCAGCAGTGGGGCGAGCGGCAATCAGCCCCAGCATTTT. It yields the protein CASSGASGNQPQHF.

J is TRBJ2-7 and V is TRBV10-3; TRBD2 is a possible D gene (5 bases). Looked up from germline, CDR1 is ENHRY and CDR2 is SYGVKD. Trimming shortened V by 7 bases and J by 2 bases, and 12 bases separated the two germline ends. CDR3 length: 13 amino acids. In DNA, the CDR3 is TGTGCCATCACTGGAGGTGAAACCTACGAGCAGTACTTC. Translation gives CAITGGETYEQYF.

The chain is built from TRBV7-8 and TRBJ2-5; D gene uncertain. The CDR3 is 13 residues long. The V and J ends lost 5 bases and 9 bases respectively, with 16 bases between them. CDR1 is SGHVS and CDR2 is FQNEAQ in the germline V gene. As DNA, the CDR3 is TGTGCCAGCAGCCCGCAAAATAAGAGACCCCAGTACTTC. Translation: CASSPQNKRPQYF.

The chain joins TRBV5-1 to TRBJ2-3; D not certain. The V and J ends lost 1 base and 5 bases respectively, with 5 bases between them. The CDR3 has 12 amino acids. From germline, CDR1 is SGHRS and CDR2 YFSETQ. The CDR3 reads CASSLSQDTQYF. The CDR3 nucleotides are TGCGCCAGCAGCTTGTCACAAGATACGCAGTATTTT.

The chain uses TRBV5-1 and TRBJ2-3, with D tentatively TRBD1 or TRBD2 (5 bases each). Germline CDR1 and CDR2: SGHRS and YFSETQ. This CDR3 comprises 16 residues. Trimming removed 4 bases at V and 0 bases at J, with 15 bases between. CDR3 region: CASSIGTRVSTDTQYF. The CDR3 nucleotides are TGCGCCAGCAGCATTGGGACCCGCGTAAGCACAGATACGCAGTATTTT.

This clone was recorded a few times. The chain couples TRBV7-9 to TRBJ2-6; a weak D match, TRBD1 (5 bases). V was clipped by 10 bases and J by 0 bases, with 10 bases between them. Germline V gene sequence: CDR1 SEHNR, CDR2 FQNEAQ (reference sequence). The CDR3 totals 14 residues. CDR3 DNA: TGTGCCAACTACAGGTTCTCTGGGGCCAACGTCCTGACTTTC. Protein sequence: CANYRFSGANVLTF.

This clone was recorded many times. The chain employs TRBV6-4 and TRBJ2-7; perhaps TRBD1 as D (6 bases). Per germline, CDR1 MRHNA and CDR2 SNTAGT. The V end lost 5 bases, the J end lost 6 bases, and 14 bases lay between the germline ends. This CDR3 is 13 amino acids long. CDR3 loop: CASSPQGPSEQYF. The CDR3 nucleotides are TGTGCCAGCAGTCCACAGGGCCCCAGCGAGCAGTACTTC.

V is TRBV29-1 and J is TRBJ2-1; the match to TRBD2 covers 7 bases. J lost 4 bases, V lost 6 bases, and 15 bases had no gene match. Germline V CDR1 and CDR2: SQVTM, ANQGSEA. This CDR3 is 16 amino acids long. The CDR3 coding sequence is TGCAGCGTGGGGGGGTTACGGCAGGCGACTTACAATGAGCAGTTCTTC. The encoded protein is CSVGGLRQATYNEQFF.

Only a few counts were recorded for this clone. This chain links TRBV5-1 with TRBJ2-3; 8 bases fit TRBD2. The V and J ends lost 4 bases and 2 bases, in that order; junction bases with no gene match: 6. The germline V gene encodes CDR1 SGHRS and CDR2 YFSETQ. This CDR3 is 15 amino acids long. The CDR3 sequence is CASSLTSAPTDTQYF. CDR3 nucleotides: TGCGCCAGCAGCCTGACTAGCGCTCCCACAGATACGCAGTATTTT.

This clone was found a few times. The CDR3 DNA follows: TGCAGCGTTTCCGCGGACTCCTACGAGCAGTACTTC. Translation gives CSVSADSYEQYF. The rearrangement joins TRBV29-1 to TRBJ2-7; D gene ambiguous. In germline, CDR1 is SQVTM, CDR2 ANQGSEA. Between the trimmed V and J ends, which lost 5 bases and 0 bases, there was a span of 8 bases. The length of the CDR3 is 12 residues.

A few counts support this clone. The chain has TRBV29-1 and TRBJ1-1; maybe TRBD1 (5 bases). Trimming removed 3 bases at V and 6 bases at J, with 11 bases between. CDR3 size: 12 residues. The germline V gene encodes CDR1 SQVTM and CDR2 ANQGSEA. The CDR3 sequence is CSVERRGPEAFF. CDR3 bases: TGCAGCGTTGAGAGAAGGGGCCCTGAAGCTTTCTTT. Together with reference TRBV29-1 and TRBJ1-1, the CDR3 gives the full variable domain: SAVISQKPSRDICQRGTSLTIQCQVDSQVTMMFWYRQQPGQSLTLIATANQGSEATYESGFVIDKFPISRPNLTFSTLTVSNMSPEDSSIYLCSVERRGPEAFFGQGTRLTVV.

The CDR3 region has the DNA TGTGCCAGCTCTCAGGGGGGCGGTCAGCCCCAGCATTTT. Protein: CASSQGGGQPQHF. The rearrangement joins TRBV5-6 to TRBJ1-5; 7 nucleotides match TRBD1. With 7 bases clipped from V and 6 bases from J, the junction kept 7 bases outside the gene matches. The CDR3 length is 13 residues. Germline V lookup: CDR1 SGHDT, CDR2 YYEEEE.

This chain links TRBV5-4 with TRBJ2-1; 8 positions agree with TRBD2. The CDR3 loop spans 18 amino acids. Germline CDR1 reads SGHNT; CDR2 reads YYREEE (reference sequence). Germline trimming cut 3 bases from V and 8 bases from J; bases unmatched to any gene: 19. The CDR3 DNA reads TGTGCCAGCAGCTATAATCTCCGGGAGGGCCGGACTTTAGATGAGCAGTTCTTC. Its protein product is CASSYNLREGRTLDEQFF.